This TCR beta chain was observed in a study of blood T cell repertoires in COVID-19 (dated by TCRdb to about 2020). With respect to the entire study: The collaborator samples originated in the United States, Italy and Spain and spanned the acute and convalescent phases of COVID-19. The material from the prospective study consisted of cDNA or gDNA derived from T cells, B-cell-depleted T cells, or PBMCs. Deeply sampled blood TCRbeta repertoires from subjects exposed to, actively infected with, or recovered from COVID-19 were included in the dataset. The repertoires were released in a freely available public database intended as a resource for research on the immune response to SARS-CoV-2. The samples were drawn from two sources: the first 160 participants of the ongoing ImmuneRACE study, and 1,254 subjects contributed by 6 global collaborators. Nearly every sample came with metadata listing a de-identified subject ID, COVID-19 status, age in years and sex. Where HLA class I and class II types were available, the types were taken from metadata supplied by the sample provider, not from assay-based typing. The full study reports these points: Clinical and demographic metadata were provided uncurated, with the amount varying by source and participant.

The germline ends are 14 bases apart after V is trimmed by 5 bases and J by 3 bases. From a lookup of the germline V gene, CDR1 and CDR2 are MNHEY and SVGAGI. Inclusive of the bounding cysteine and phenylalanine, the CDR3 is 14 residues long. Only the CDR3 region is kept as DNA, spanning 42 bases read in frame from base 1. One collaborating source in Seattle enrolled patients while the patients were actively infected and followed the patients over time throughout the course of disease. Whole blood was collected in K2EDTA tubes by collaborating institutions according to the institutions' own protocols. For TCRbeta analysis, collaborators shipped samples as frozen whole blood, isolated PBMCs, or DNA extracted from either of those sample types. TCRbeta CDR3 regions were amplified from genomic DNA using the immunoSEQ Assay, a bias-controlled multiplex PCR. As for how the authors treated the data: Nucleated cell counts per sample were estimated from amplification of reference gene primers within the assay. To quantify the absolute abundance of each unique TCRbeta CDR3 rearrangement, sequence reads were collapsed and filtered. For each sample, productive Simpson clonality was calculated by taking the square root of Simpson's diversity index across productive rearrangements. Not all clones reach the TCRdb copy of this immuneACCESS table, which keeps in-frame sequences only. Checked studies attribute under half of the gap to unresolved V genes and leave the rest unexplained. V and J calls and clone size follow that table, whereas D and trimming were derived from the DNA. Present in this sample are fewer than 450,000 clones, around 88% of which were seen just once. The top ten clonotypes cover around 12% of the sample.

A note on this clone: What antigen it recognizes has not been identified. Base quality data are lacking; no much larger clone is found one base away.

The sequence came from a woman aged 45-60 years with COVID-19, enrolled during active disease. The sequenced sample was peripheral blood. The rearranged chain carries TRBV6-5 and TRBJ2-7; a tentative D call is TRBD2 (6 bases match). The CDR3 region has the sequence CASSRGTEIYEQYF. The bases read TGTGCCAGCAGTCGGGGGACGGAGATCTACGAGCAGTACTTC.